The present T cell receptor (beta chain) was sequenced within a study of OX40 agonist ivuxolimab in advanced cancers. Study-level background: Patients got intravenous ivuxolimab at 0.01 to 10 mg/kg every 2 weeks.

The data were produced by immunoSEQ multiplex PCR, yet TCRdb's version contains in-frame clones alone and is incomplete. The table has about 32,000 clones, roughly 81% seen once. CDR1 is MDHEN and CDR2 is SYDVKM in the germline V gene. The CDR3 extends over 14 amino acids. The V and J ends lost 8 bases and 2 bases, in that order; junction bases with no gene match: 8. The chain recombines TRBV28 with TRBJ1-1, with 7 bases lining up with TRBD1. This sequence originates from an adult with an advanced solid tumor such as melanoma, head and neck, liver or kidney cancer. Sequencing used CD4+ or CD8+ T cells sorted from blood, obtained in a trial of the OX40 agonist ivuxolimab. In nucleotides, the CDR3 is TGTGCCAGCGGACCTGGACAGGTAAACACTGAAGCTTTCTTT. Translation gives CASGPGQVNTEAFF. The full variable domain, completed using reference TRBV28 and TRBJ1-1, is DVKVTQSSRYLVKRTGEKVFLECVQDMDHENMFWYRQDPGLGLRLIYFSYDVKMKEKGDIPEGYSVSREKKERFSLILESASTNQTSMYLCASGPGQVNTEAFFGQGTRLTVV.